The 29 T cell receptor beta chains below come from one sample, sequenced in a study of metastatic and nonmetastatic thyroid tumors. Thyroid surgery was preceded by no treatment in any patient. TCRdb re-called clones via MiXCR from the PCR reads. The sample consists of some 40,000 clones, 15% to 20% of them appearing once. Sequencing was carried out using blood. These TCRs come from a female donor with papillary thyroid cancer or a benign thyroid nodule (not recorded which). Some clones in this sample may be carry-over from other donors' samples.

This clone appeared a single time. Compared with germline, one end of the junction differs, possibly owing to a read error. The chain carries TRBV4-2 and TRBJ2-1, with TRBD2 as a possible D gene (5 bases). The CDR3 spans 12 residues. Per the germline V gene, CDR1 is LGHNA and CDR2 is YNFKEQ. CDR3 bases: TGTGCCGGCAGCCAAGAGGGCGGTGAGCAGTTCTTC. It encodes CAGSQEGGEQFF.

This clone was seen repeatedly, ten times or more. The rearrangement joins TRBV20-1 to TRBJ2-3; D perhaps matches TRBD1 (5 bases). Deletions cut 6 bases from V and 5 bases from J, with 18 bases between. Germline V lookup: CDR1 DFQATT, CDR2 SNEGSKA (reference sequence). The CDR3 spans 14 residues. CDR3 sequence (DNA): TGCAGTGCGTTCTCGGACAATTATGAAGATACGCAGTATTTT. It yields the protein CSAFSDNYEDTQYF.

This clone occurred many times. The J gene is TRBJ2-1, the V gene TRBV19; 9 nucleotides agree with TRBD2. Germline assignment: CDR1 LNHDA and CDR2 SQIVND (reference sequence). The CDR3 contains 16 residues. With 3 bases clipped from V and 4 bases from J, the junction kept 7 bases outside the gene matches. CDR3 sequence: CASSISLAGIYNEQFF. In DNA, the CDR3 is TGTGCCAGTAGTATCTCACTAGCGGGTATTTACAATGAGCAGTTCTTC.

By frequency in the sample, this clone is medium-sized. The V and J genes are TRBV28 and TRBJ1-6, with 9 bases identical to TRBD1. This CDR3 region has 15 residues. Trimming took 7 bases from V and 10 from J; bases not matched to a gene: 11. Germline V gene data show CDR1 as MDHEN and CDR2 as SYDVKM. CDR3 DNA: TGTGCCAGCAATTACAGGGGACAGGGCACATCACCCCTCCACTTT. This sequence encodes CASNYRGQGTSPLHF.

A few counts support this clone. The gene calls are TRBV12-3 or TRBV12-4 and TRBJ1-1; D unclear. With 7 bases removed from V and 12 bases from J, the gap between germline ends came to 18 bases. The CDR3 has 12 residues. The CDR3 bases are TGTGCCAGCATTTTTGACGGTAAGTGCTCTTTCTTT. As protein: CASIFDGKCSFF.

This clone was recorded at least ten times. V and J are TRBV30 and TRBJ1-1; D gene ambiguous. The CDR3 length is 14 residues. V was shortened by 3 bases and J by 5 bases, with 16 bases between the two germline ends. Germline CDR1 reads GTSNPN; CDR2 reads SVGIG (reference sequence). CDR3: CAWSRKPPNTEAFF. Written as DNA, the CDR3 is TGTGCCTGGAGCCGTAAGCCCCCGAATACTGAAGCTTTCTTT.

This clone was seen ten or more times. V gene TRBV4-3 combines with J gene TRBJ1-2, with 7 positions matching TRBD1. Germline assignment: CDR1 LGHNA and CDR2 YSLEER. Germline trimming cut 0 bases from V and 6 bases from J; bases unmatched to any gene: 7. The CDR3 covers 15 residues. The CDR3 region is CASSQDRTGANGYTF. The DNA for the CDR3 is TGCGCCAGCAGCCAAGACCGTACAGGGGCGAATGGCTACACCTTC.

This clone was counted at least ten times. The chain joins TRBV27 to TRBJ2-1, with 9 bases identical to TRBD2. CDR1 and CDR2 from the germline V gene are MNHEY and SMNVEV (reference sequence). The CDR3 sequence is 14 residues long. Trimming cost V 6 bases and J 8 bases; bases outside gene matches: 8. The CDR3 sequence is CASRTGAGGHEQFF. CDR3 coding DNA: TGTGCCAGCAGAACCGGGGCGGGAGGGCATGAGCAGTTCTTC.

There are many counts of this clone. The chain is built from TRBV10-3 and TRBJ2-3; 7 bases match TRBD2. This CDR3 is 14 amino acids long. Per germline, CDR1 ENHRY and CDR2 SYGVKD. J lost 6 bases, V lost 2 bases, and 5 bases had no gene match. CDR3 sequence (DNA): TGTGCCATCAGTGAGCCCCGACTAGCCGATACGCAGTATTTT. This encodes CAISEPRLADTQYF.

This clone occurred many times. The CDR3 bases are TGTGCCAGCAGTGCGACGACTAGCTCGGGCGAGCAGTACTTC. Amino acid sequence: CASSATTSSGEQYF. The V gene is TRBV12-3 or TRBV12-4, the J gene TRBJ2-7, with 7 bases aligning to TRBD2. This CDR3 has 14 residues. J lost 6 bases, V lost 5 bases, and 10 bases had no gene match.

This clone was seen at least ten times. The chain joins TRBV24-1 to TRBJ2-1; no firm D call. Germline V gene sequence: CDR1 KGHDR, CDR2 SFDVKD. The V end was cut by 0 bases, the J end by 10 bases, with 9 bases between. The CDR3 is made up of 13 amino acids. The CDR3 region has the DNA TGTGCCACCAGTGATTTGATAAGGCGGGAGCAGTTCTTC. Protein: CATSDLIRREQFF.

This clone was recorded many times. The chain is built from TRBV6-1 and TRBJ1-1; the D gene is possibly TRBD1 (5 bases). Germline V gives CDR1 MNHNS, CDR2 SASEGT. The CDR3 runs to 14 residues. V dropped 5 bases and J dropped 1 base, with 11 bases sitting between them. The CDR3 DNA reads TGTGCCAGCAGTTTCGACAGATCGAACACTGAAGCTTTCTTT. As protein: CASSFDRSNTEAFF.

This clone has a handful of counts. As DNA, the CDR3 is TGTGCCAGCAGGGAGACCAGGGGGCGTACCGAAAAACTGTTTTTT. Translated, it gives CASRETRGRTEKLFF. J is TRBJ1-4 and V is TRBV2, with TRBD1 identical over 8 bases. Per germline, CDR1 SNHLY and CDR2 FYNNEI. The CDR3 is 15 amino acids. The V and J ends lost 6 bases and 8 bases, in that order; junction bases with no gene match: 11. Full variable domain (remainder filled in from reference TRBV2 and TRBJ1-4): EPEVTQTPSHQVTQMGQEVILRCVPISNHLYFYWYRQILGQKVEFLVSFYNNEISEKSEIFDDQFSVERPDGSNFTLKIRSTKLEDSAMYFCASRETRGRTEKLFFGSGTQLSVL.

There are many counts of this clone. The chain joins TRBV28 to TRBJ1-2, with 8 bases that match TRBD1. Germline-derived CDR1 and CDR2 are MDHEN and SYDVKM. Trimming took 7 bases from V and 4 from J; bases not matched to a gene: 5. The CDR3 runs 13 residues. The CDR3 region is CASTFGTGYGYTF. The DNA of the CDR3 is TGTGCCAGCACCTTCGGGACAGGCTATGGCTACACCTTC.

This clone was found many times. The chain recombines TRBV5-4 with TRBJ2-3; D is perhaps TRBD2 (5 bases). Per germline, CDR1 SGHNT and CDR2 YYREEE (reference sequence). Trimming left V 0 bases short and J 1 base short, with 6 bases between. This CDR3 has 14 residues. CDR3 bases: TGTGCCAGCAGCTTGGCCGGGGGCACAGATACGCAGTATTTT. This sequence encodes CASSLAGGTDTQYF. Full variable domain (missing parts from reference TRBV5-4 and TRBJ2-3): ETGVTQSPTHLIKTRGQQVTLRCSSQSGHNTVSWYQQALGQGPQFIFQYYREEENGRGNFPPRFSGLQFPNYSSELNVNALELDDSALYLCASSLAGGTDTQYFGPGTRLTVL.

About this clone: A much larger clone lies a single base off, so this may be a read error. This chain's CDR3 is CASSDPVLAGGELFF. Written as DNA, the CDR3 is TGTGCCAGCAGTGACCCCGTACTAGCTGGCGGGGAGCTGTTTTTT. The V gene is TRBV2, the J gene TRBJ2-2, with TRBD2 as a possible D gene (6 bases). CDR3 size: 15 residues. V lost 3 bases, J lost 7 bases, and 15 bases lay in between. Germline V gene lookup returns CDR1 SNHLY and CDR2 FYNNEI.

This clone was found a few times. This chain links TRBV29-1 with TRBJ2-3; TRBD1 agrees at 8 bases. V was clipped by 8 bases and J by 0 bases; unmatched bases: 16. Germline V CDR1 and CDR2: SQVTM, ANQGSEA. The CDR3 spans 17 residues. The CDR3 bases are TGCAGCATAAGACAGGGGTATAGCGGTACTAGCACAGATACGCAGTATTTT. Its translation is CSIRQGYSGTSTDTQYF.

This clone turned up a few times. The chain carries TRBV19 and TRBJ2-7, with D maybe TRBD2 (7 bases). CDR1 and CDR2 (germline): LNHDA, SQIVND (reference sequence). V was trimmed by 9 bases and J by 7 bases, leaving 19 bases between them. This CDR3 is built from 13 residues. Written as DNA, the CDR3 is TGTGCCAGCAGCTTAGGGGGGGCGCGGGAGCAGTACTTC. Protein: CASSLGGAREQYF.

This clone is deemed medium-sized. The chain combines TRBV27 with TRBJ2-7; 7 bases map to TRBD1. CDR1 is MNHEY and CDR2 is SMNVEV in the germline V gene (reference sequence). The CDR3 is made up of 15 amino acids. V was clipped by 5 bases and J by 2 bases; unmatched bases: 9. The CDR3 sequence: CASSRDGTDAYEQYF. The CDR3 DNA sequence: TGTGCCAGCAGTCGGGACGGGACAGACGCCTACGAGCAGTACTTC.

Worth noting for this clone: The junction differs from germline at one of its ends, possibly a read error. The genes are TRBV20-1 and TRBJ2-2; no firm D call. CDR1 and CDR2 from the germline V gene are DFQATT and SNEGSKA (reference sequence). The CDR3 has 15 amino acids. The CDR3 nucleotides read TGCAGTGCTAGATATTCGGTCAAGAACACCTGGGAGCTGTTTTTT. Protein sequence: CSARYSVKNTWELFF.

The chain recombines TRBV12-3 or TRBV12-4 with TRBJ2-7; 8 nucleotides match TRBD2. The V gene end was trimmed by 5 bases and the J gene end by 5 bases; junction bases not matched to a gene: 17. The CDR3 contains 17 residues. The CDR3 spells CASSKSGSRLAGHEQYF. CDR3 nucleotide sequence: TGTGCCAGCAGTAAATCGGGAAGTAGGCTAGCGGGTCACGAGCAGTACTTC.

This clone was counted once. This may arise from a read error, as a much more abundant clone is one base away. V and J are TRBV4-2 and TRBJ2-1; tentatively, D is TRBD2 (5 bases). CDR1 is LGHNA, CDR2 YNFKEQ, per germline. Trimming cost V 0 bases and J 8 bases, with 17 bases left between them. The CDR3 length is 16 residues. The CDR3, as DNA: TGTGCCAGCAGCCAAGATTATCCAGCGGAGGCCCATGAGCAGTTCTTC. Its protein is CASSQDYPAEAHEQFF.

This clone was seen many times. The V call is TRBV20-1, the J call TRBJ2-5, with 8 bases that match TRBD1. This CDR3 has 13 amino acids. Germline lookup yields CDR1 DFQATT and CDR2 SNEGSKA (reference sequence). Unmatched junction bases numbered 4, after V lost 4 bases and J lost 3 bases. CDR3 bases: TGCAGTGCTACTTGGACAGGGAAAGAGACCCAGTACTTC. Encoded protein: CSATWTGKETQYF.

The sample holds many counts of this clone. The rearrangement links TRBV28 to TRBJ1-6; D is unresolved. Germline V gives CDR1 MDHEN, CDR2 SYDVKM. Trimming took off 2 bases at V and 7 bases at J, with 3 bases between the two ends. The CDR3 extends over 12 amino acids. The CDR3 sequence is CASSLGNSPLHF. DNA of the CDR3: TGTGCCAGCAGTTTAGGGAATTCACCCCTCCACTTT.

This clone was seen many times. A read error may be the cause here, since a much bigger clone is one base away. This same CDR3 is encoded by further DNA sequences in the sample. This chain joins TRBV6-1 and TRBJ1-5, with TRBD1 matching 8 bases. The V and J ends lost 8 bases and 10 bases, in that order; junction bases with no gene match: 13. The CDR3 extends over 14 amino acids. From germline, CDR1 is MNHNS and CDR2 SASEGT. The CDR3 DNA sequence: TGTGCCAGCGGGGGGGGGACAGGTCTCTTTCCCCAGCATTTT. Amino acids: CASGGGTGLFPQHF.

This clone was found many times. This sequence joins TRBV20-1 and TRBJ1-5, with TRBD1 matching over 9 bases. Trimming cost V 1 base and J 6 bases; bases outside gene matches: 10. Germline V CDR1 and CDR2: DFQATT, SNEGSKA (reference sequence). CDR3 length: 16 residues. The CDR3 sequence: CSARGLDRGEVQPQHF. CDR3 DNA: TGCAGTGCTAGAGGACTGGACAGGGGAGAAGTTCAGCCCCAGCATTTT.

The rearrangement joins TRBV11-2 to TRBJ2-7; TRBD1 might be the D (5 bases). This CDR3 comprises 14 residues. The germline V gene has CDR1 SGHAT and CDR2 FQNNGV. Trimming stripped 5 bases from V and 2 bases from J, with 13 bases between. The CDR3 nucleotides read TGTGCCAGCAGCCCCTTGACAGTAACCTACGAGCAGTACTTC. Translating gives CASSPLTVTYEQYF.

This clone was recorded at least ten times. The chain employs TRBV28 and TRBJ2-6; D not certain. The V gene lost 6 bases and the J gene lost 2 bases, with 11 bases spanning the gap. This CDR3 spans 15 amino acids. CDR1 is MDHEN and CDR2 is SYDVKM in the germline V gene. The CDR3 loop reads CASRVVGTGANVLTF. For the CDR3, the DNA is TGTGCCAGCAGGGTAGTGGGTACTGGGGCCAACGTCCTGACTTTC. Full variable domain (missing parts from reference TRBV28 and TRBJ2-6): DVKVTQSSRYLVKRTGEKVFLECVQDMDHENMFWYRQDPGLGLRLIYFSYDVKMKEKGDIPEGYSVSREKKERFSLILESASTNQTSMYLCASRVVGTGANVLTFGAGSRLTVL.

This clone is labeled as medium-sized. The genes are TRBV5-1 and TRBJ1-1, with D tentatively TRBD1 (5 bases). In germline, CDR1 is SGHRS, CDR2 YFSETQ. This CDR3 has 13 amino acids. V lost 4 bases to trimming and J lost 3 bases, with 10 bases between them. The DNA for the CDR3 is TGCGCCAGCAGCAGAGGACAAGACACTGAAGCTTTCTTT. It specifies CASSRGQDTEAFF.